The 20 T cell receptor beta chains listed next were all sequenced from one sample in a study of vaccination and CD4 T cells after COVID-19. Treatment here: roughly 11-day PBMC culture with coronavirus spike peptide pools or control peptides (ViraFEST assay). These TCRs' antigens remain unknown. The Oncomine TCR Beta short-read assay sequenced DNA from cultured CD4+ T cells. TCRdb reprocessed the PCR reads with MiXCR, giving one entry per CDR3 protein. The profile shows approximately 15,000 distinct CDR3 sequences, 53% of them singletons. The sequencing here drew on CD4+ T cells from blood, cultured in vitro, taken before SARS-CoV-2 vaccination. These TCRs come from a human donor who had recovered from COVID-19.

The V gene is TRBV7-6, the J gene TRBJ1-3; the D is unclear. The germline CDR1 and CDR2 sequences are SGHVS and FNYEAQ. The CDR3 runs 13 residues. Trimming cost V 0 bases and J 3 bases, with 3 bases left between them. The CDR3, as DNA: TGTGCCAGCAGCTTAGCCGTTGGAAACACCATATATTTT. Amino acids: CASSLAVGNTIYF.

The CDR3 DNA reads TGTGCCAGCAGTGCGGGTCCATATAATTCACCCCTCCACTTT. This sequence encodes CASSAGPYNSPLHF. The chain carries TRBV6-1 and TRBJ1-6; D unclear. CDR1 and CDR2 (germline): MNHNS, SASEGT. Trimming took off 4 bases at V and 4 bases at J, with 8 bases between the two ends. This CDR3 has 14 residues.

This clonotype has more than one count but fewer than ten. The chain combines TRBV20-1 with TRBJ1-3; D possibly corresponds to TRBD1 (5 bases). Trimming took 3 bases from V and 7 from J, leaving 13 bases between them. The CDR3 runs to 13 residues. Germline lookup yields CDR1 DFQATT and CDR2 SNEGSKA (reference sequence). The CDR3 nucleotides are TGCAGTGCTAGGGGGGTGGCAGGGAACACCATATATTTT. This codes for CSARGVAGNTIYF.

The gene calls are TRBV7-8 and TRBJ1-1; TRBD1 agrees at 9 bases. The trim removed 5 bases at V and 0 bases at J, leaving 10 bases unmatched. Germline lookup yields CDR1 SGHVS and CDR2 FQNEAQ. This CDR3 region has 17 residues. CDR3 nucleotide sequence: TGTGCCAGCAGCGGATTCGGACAGGGGCGATTGAACACTGAAGCTTTCTTT. Its protein product is CASSGFGQGRLNTEAFF.

V is TRBV7-2 and J is TRBJ2-1, with 9 bases lining up with TRBD2. The CDR3 loop spans 16 amino acids. Germline loops: CDR1 SGHTA, CDR2 FQGNSA. Trimming cost V 2 bases and J 4 bases; bases outside gene matches: 6. CDR3 sequence reads: CASSLLGGGGYNEQFF. CDR3 bases: TGTGCCAGCAGCTTACTGGGCGGGGGGGGGTACAATGAGCAGTTCTTC.

The chain carries TRBV7-2 and TRBJ2-3, with 9 bases aligning to TRBD2. This CDR3 region has 17 residues. Trimming at V came to 5 bases and at J to 4 bases, leaving 13 bases not matched to a gene. Germline CDR1 reads SGHTA; CDR2 reads FQGNSA. CDR3 protein: CASSQRLAEGNADTQYF. For the CDR3, the DNA is TGTGCCAGCAGCCAGAGACTAGCGGAGGGGAATGCAGATACGCAGTATTTT.

The chain recombines TRBV29-1 with TRBJ2-3, with D unresolved. V dropped 1 base and J dropped 5 bases, with 13 bases sitting between them. This CDR3 region has 14 residues. Germline values: CDR1 SQVTM, CDR2 ANQGSEA. The CDR3 sequence is CSVEVLVVGDTQYF. The CDR3 DNA reads as TGCAGCGTTGAAGTTCTCGTAGTTGGAGATACGCAGTATTTT.

This sequence joins TRBV24-1 and TRBJ1-5, with D uncertain. CDR1 is KGHDR and CDR2 is SFDVKD in the germline V gene. V dropped 0 bases and J dropped 0 bases, with 20 bases sitting between them. CDR3 length: 20 residues. The CDR3 loop is CATSDLIPGPLKYSNQPQHF. The CDR3 bases are TGTGCCACCAGTGATTTGATCCCAGGCCCTCTAAAATATAGCAATCAGCCCCAGCATTTT.

In this sample, this clonotype turned up a few times. This chain joins TRBV7-6 and TRBJ2-1, with 9 bases matching TRBD2. The CDR3 loop spans 17 amino acids. CDR1 SGHVS and CDR2 FNYEAQ come from the germline V gene. V lost 5 bases to trimming and J lost 1 base; unmatched junction nucleotides: 9. CDR3 sequence: CASSTISGSGSYNEQFF. CDR3 in DNA: TGTGCCAGCAGCACAATTAGCGGGAGCGGGTCCTACAATGAGCAGTTCTTC.

The chain has TRBV6-5 and TRBJ1-2; D possibly corresponds to TRBD1 (5 bases). Germline V CDR1 and CDR2: MNHEY, SVGAGI. The CDR3 contains 13 residues. Trimming stripped 3 bases from V and 4 bases from J, with 9 bases between. CDR3 in amino acids: CASSYMGGYGYTF. The CDR3 DNA is TGTGCCAGCAGTTATATGGGGGGCTATGGCTACACCTTC.

The chain is built from TRBV6-5 and TRBJ2-5; D possibly uses TRBD1 or TRBD2 (5 bases each). The germline CDR1 and CDR2 sequences are MNHEY and SVGAGI. V was shortened by 2 bases and J by 5 bases, with 15 bases between the two germline ends. This CDR3 comprises 15 residues. DNA of the CDR3: TGTGCCAGCAGTTACCCTGGGGACGGCCGGGAGACCCAGTACTTC. This translates into CASSYPGDGRETQYF.

The chain carries TRBV6-2 or TRBV6-3 and TRBJ1-1; D not certain. The V end was cut by 3 bases, the J end by 1 base, with 12 bases between. Germline lookup yields CDR1 MNHEY and CDR2 SVGEGT. The CDR3 loop spans 15 amino acids. CDR3 bases: TGTGCCAGCAGTTATAGGCTCCAGAGGAACACTGAAGCTTTCTTT. Translated: CASSYRLQRNTEAFF.

The chain carries TRBV24-1 and TRBJ2-3; possibly TRBD2 for D (6 bases). Looked up from germline, CDR1 is KGHDR and CDR2 is SFDVKD. Trimming removed 3 bases at V and 5 bases at J, with 17 bases between. The length of the CDR3 is 16 residues. The CDR3 DNA reads as TGTGCCACCAGTGATGATCAGGGACTTTATGGAGATACGCAGTATTTT. Protein product: CATSDDQGLYGDTQYF.

This sequence joins TRBV20-1 and TRBJ1-1; TRBD1 is a possible D gene (6 bases). V lost 8 bases to trimming and J lost 5 bases, with 15 bases between them. CDR3 length: 12 amino acids. The germline CDR1 and CDR2 sequences are DFQATT and SNEGSKA (reference sequence). The CDR3 here is CSTLSQGTEAFF. Written as DNA, the CDR3 is TGCAGTACTCTGTCGCAGGGGACTGAAGCTTTCTTT.

This chain links TRBV15 with TRBJ2-1, with 7 bases fitting TRBD2. J gave up 1 base and V 3 bases, and 6 bases lay outside the gene matches. CDR3 size: 16 residues. Germline-derived CDR1 and CDR2 are LNHNV and YYDKDF (reference sequence). The CDR3 spells CATSRGRRGSYNEQFF. The CDR3 DNA sequence: TGTGCCACCAGCAGGGGGCGGCGGGGGTCCTACAATGAGCAGTTCTTC.

A few counts support this clonotype. J is TRBJ2-1 and V is TRBV21-1; the DNA was not compared with TRBD1, the D call given in the table. TRBV21-1 is an annotated pseudogene. The CDR3 totals 18 residues. CDR3 DNA: TGTGCCAGCAGCAAAACCGGACAGTTGGGGAACTCCTACAATGAGCAGTTCTTC. Translation gives CASSKTGQLGNSYNEQFF.

This rearrangement joins TRBV19 to TRBJ1-5; D perhaps matches TRBD1 (5 bases). V dropped 6 bases and J dropped 4 bases, with 16 bases sitting between them. This CDR3 has 15 residues. The germline gives CDR1 LNHDA, CDR2 SQIVND (reference sequence). The DNA of the CDR3 is TGTGCCAGTAGGCTTGACAGACAGCCTAATCAGCCCCAGCATTTT. Amino acid sequence: CASRLDRQPNQPQHF. The whole variable domain, filled in from reference TRBV19 and TRBJ1-5, reads DGGITQSPKYLFRKEGQNVTLSCEQNLNHDAMYWYRQDPGQGLRLIYYSQIVNDFQKGDIAEGYSVSREKKESFPLTVTSAQKNPTAFYLCASRLDRQPNQPQHFGDGTRLSIL.

This clonotype has more than one count but fewer than ten. The chain combines TRBV20-1 with TRBJ1-5, with no clear D. The CDR3 extends over 16 amino acids. V lost 0 bases to trimming and J lost 0 bases, with 12 bases between them. Germline V gene data show CDR1 as DFQATT and CDR2 as SNEGSKA (reference sequence). The CDR3: CSARDLAQSSNQPQHF. The CDR3 nucleotides read TGCAGTGCTAGAGATCTAGCTCAGAGTAGCAATCAGCCCCAGCATTTT.

This clonotype was counted once. This sequence joins TRBV20-1 and TRBJ2-3, with D perhaps matching TRBD1 (6 bases). V dropped 0 bases and J dropped 7 bases, with 11 bases sitting between them. The CDR3 covers 13 residues. Germline V gene sequence: CDR1 DFQATT, CDR2 SNEGSKA (reference sequence). CDR3: CSARDSGQYTQYF. CDR3 nucleotides: TGCAGTGCTAGAGATTCTGGACAGTATACGCAGTATTTT.

The chain is built from TRBV25-1 and TRBJ1-2; D not resolved. CDR3 length equals 14 residues. The germline CDR1 and CDR2 sequences are MGHDK and SYGVNS. With 7 bases removed from V and 4 bases from J, the gap between germline ends came to 16 bases. CDR3 DNA: TGTGCCAGCAAGGGCGTGGGCCCGGTCTATGGCTACACCTTC. This translates into CASKGVGPVYGYTF.